Listed here is a single TCR beta chain. Its specificity is unknown. The junction and the germline gene differ at one end; a read error may be behind it. The record originates from a study of CD8+CD57+ T cells in acquired aplastic anemia. Overall study: DNA from sorted CD4+ and CD8+ cells averaged 3.2 ug. Regarding the study as a whole: Patients and controls shared 25 to 30 CD8+ CDR3 sequences.

Profiling that covered TCR beta VDJ and CDR3 relied on genomic DNA as its template. Via MiXCR, TCRdb re-called the reads, giving one row per CDR3 protein. The sample holds some 160,000 distinct CDR3 sequences, 48% seen once. CDR1 is KGHDR and CDR2 is SFDVKD in the germline V gene. The CDR3 is made up of 13 amino acids. For sequencing, patients were chosen who had shown expansion of CD8+CD57+ cells by flow cytometry. The sample consisted of sorted CD4+, CD8+, or CD8+CD57+ T cells (not recorded which) from PBMCs. The sequence derives from a human donor with aplastic anemia. This chain connects TRBV24-1 to TRBJ2-5; no firm D call. The CDR3 DNA follows: TGTGCCATCAGTGAGTCTAGGGCGGAGACCCAGTACTTC. It codes for CAISESRAETQYF.